This TCR beta chain is drawn from a study of blood T cell repertoires in COVID-19. Study summary: Specimens from acute and convalescent COVID-19 originated in the United States, Italy and Spain.

Germline V gene lookup returns CDR1 MNHEY and CDR2 SVGEGT. The length of the CDR3 is 14 residues. V lost 0 bases to trimming and J lost 7 bases, with 12 bases between them. Study processing details: Quantification of nucleated cells was approximated via reference gene primer amplification. The assay was immunoSEQ multiplex PCR, and TCRdb's table has in-frame clones only and misses some. That table is the source of V, J and clone size, and D and trimming were worked out from the DNA. The profile shows hundreds of thousands of clones, about 89% of them singletons. The sequencing input was peripheral blood. The sequence was obtained from a woman in her forties or fifties with COVID-19, enrolled during active disease. J is TRBJ1-2 and V is TRBV6-2 or TRBV6-3, with D perhaps TRBD1 (6 bases). CDR3 nucleotides: TGTGCCAGCAGTTACTCGGACTCAGGGGTTGGCTACACCTTC. This sequence encodes CASSYSDSGVGYTF.